The text below deals with one T cell receptor (beta chain). Its specificity is unknown. Profiled with immunoSEQ multiplex PCR; TCRdb holds only in-frame clones, not every one. This sample yields approximately 270,000 clones, of which over 75% are seen a single time; 9.5% to 15% belongs to the top ten. The germline V and J ends were trimmed by 0 bases and 1 base, with 9 bases remaining between them. From germline, CDR1 is MDHEN and CDR2 SYDVKM. CDR3 size: 15 residues. This specimen comes from a study of cytomegalovirus exposure and HLA in healthy donors. Study observations and caveats: Subsequent analysis of the approximately 130 validation repertoires found a tendency for first-cohort TCR clusters to co-occur.

The receptor comes from a man aged 18 to 29 in good health and CMV-seropositive. The specimen sequenced was PBMCs. The chain has TRBV28 and TRBJ1-1; D not certain. The CDR3 region has the DNA TGTGCCAGCAGTTTATGGGTTAGAGGGAACACTGAAGCTTTCTTT. It yields the protein CASSLWVRGNTEAFF.